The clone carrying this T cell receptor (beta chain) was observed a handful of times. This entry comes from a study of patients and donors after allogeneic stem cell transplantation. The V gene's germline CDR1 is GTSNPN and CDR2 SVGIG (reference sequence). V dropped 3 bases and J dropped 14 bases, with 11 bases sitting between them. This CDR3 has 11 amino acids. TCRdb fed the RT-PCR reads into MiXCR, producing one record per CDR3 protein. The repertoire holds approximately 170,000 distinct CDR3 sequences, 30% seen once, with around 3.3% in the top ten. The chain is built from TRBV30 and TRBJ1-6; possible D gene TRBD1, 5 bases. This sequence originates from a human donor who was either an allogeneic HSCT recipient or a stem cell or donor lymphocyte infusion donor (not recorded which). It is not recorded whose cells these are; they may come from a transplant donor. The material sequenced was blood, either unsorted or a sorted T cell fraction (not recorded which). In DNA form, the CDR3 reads TGTGCCTGGAGAGATGACAGTTCCCTCCACTTT. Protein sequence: CAWRDDSSLHF.